This T cell receptor beta chain was identified in a study of blood T cell repertoires in COVID-19. The participants were between about 18 and 90 years old and came from under 25 US areas. Recovered participants had two consecutive negative NP/OP PCR tests, healthcare professional clearance, or symptom resolution. As processed by the authors: By means of reference gene primer amplification, nucleated cell counts were estimated. The table came from immunoSEQ multiplex PCR; TCRdb's copy has only in-frame clones and leaves some out. D and trimming come from the DNA, and the V and J calls and clone size come from that table. The table includes around 250,000 clones, approximately 90% detected once. CDR1 is LNHDA, CDR2 SQIVND, per germline (reference sequence). The CDR3 is made up of 16 amino acids. The J segment lost 0 bases and the V segment lost 7 bases, leaving 6 bases of the junction unmatched.

This sequence was found in a man younger than 30 who had recovered from COVID-19. This sequence joins TRBV19 and TRBJ1-5; 10 nucleotides match TRBD1. The material sequenced was PBMCs or T cells enriched from blood (not recorded which). CDR3: CASTLGQGNSNQPQHF. CDR3 DNA sequence: TGTGCCAGTACCTTGGGACAGGGGAATAGCAATCAGCCCCAGCATTTT.